This passage covers 25 T cell receptor beta chains from one sample sequenced in a study of shared clonotypes between healthy human individuals. Assay: immunoSEQ multiplex PCR; the TCRdb copy retains only in-frame clones and omits some. Altogether more than 1,200,000 clones are present, 98% to 99% being singletons, with the ten largest covering approximately 0.4%. Material for sequencing was naive CD4+ T cells sorted from blood. Subset described: CD45RA+ positively selected. Receptors originate from a man aged 25 to 45 in good health.

This clone was recorded a few times. The chain employs TRBV9 and TRBJ2-3; TRBD2 might be the D (5 bases). This CDR3 has 15 amino acids. The germline V and J ends were trimmed by 0 bases and 0 bases, with 8 bases remaining between them. CDR1 SGDLS and CDR2 YYNGEE come from the germline V gene. CDR3 residues: CASSVAEVSTDTQYF. CDR3 DNA: TGTGCCAGCAGCGTAGCGGAGGTTAGCACAGATACGCAGTATTTT.

The chain carries TRBV5-1 and TRBJ1-2; D is ambiguous. CDR3 length: 14 residues. Germline V CDR1 and CDR2: SGHRS, YFSETQ. Trimming shortened V by 2 bases and J by 2 bases, and 10 bases separated the two germline ends. DNA for the CDR3: TGCGCCAGCAGCTTCAGGTACGAGAACTATGGCTACACCTTC. Encoded protein: CASSFRYENYGYTF.

This clone has only one observation. V and J are TRBV5-6 and TRBJ1-1, with D perhaps matching TRBD1 (6 bases). The ends were cut back, 1 base at V and 0 bases at J, with 7 bases in the middle. The CDR3 is made up of 14 amino acids. Germline V CDR1 and CDR2: SGHDT, YYEEEE. The CDR3 reads CASSLTGMNTEAFF. CDR3 in DNA: TGTGCCAGCAGCTTGACAGGGATGAACACTGAAGCTTTCTTT.

The chain uses TRBV28 and TRBJ2-2, with TRBD2 identical over 8 bases. From germline, CDR1 is MDHEN and CDR2 SYDVKM. The CDR3 has 15 residues. J was trimmed by 0 bases and V by 5 bases; bases with no gene match: 2. This CDR3 reads CASSLSGANTGELFF. CDR3 nucleotides: TGTGCCAGCAGTCTTAGCGGGGCGAACACCGGGGAGCTGTTTTTT.

The chain combines TRBV29-1 with TRBJ1-5; TRBD1 aligns across 7 bases. CDR1 and CDR2 (germline): SQVTM, ANQGSEA. The CDR3 runs to 14 residues. J lost 1 base, V lost 6 bases, and 6 bases had no gene match. The CDR3, as DNA: TGCAGCGTCCCAACACAGGGGAGCAATCAGCCCCAGCATTTT. This codes for CSVPTQGSNQPQHF.

The chain employs TRBV19 and TRBJ2-2; D is perhaps TRBD1 (5 bases). V dropped 7 bases and J dropped 5 bases, with 11 bases sitting between them. This CDR3 has 13 amino acids. Germline assignment: CDR1 LNHDA and CDR2 SQIVND (reference sequence). This CDR3 reads CASTQGRTGELFF. The CDR3 DNA reads TGTGCCAGTACTCAGGGTCGAACCGGGGAGCTGTTTTTT.

CDR3 nucleotides: TGTGCCAGCAGCCAAGATTGGAGACTCCCTACCGGGGAGCTGTTTTTT. It encodes CASSQDWRLPTGELFF. The genes are TRBV4-2 and TRBJ2-2; D remains unclear. V was trimmed by 0 bases and J by 5 bases, leaving 13 bases between them. CDR1 is LGHNA and CDR2 is YNFKEQ in the germline V gene. The CDR3 runs to 16 residues.

V usage is TRBV4-3 and J usage is TRBJ1-1, with D unresolved. The CDR3 totals 13 residues. CDR1 is LGHNA, CDR2 YSLEER, per germline. Trimming stripped 3 bases from V and 10 bases from J, with 15 bases between. CDR3 DNA: TGCGCCAGCAGCCAGGCCGGGTCTAAGGCAGCTTTCTTT. This translates into CASSQAGSKAAFF.

The gene calls are TRBV19 and TRBJ2-1; D is uncertain. Germline V gene lookup returns CDR1 LNHDA and CDR2 SQIVND (reference sequence). This CDR3 region has 14 residues. The V end lost 4 bases, the J end lost 5 bases, and 12 bases lay between the germline ends. The CDR3 DNA reads as TGTGCCAGTAGTACATACCTTCATGACAATGAGCAGTTCTTC. Residues: CASSTYLHDNEQFF.

The chain couples TRBV30 to TRBJ2-7; no firm D call. The germline V gene has CDR1 GTSNPN and CDR2 SVGIG (reference sequence). V was pared by 0 bases and J by 6 bases, with 12 bases between. This CDR3 is built from 13 residues. The CDR3 here is CAWSVIPTSEQYF. The CDR3 bases are TGTGCCTGGAGTGTAATCCCTACAAGCGAGCAGTACTTC.

In regard to this clone: This same CDR3 is encoded by further DNA sequences in the sample. J is TRBJ2-7 and V is TRBV5-1, with D possibly TRBD2 on 5 matching bases. Trimming stripped 0 bases from V and 3 bases from J, with 7 bases between. This CDR3 is 13 amino acids long. Looked up from germline, CDR1 is SGHRS and CDR2 is YFSETQ. CDR3 DNA: TGCGCCAGCAGCTTGGACGGGAACTACGAGCAGTACTTC. Protein sequence: CASSLDGNYEQYF.

V usage is TRBV5-1 and J usage is TRBJ2-2, with TRBD2 matching 7 bases. Germline V gene data show CDR1 as SGHRS and CDR2 as YFSETQ. The CDR3 length is 16 residues. Losses at the gene ends were 3 bases for V and 5 bases for J; bases not matched to a gene: 10. The CDR3 DNA sequence: TGCGCCAGCAGCTCCCTTCTAGCGGAGGGGACCGGGGAGCTGTTTTTT. This translates into CASSSLLAEGTGELFF.

The chain links TRBV5-1 to TRBJ2-6; D call uncertain. V was shortened by 0 bases and J by 2 bases, with 15 bases between the two germline ends. This CDR3 contains 18 residues. Germline lookup yields CDR1 SGHRS and CDR2 YFSETQ. CDR3 residues: CASSLGPLSMAGANVLTF. The DNA of the CDR3 is TGCGCCAGCAGCTTGGGACCCTTGTCCATGGCTGGGGCCAACGTCCTGACTTTC. The entire variable domain, with the rest obtained from reference TRBV5-1 and TRBJ2-6, is as follows: KAGVTQTPRYLIKTRGQQVTLSCSPISGHRSVSWYQQTPGQGLQFLFEYFSETQRNKGNFPGRFSGRQFSNSRSEMNVSTLELGDSALYLCASSLGPLSMAGANVLTFGAGSRLTVL.

This rearrangement joins TRBV12-2 to TRBJ1-2. TRBV12-2 is described as a pseudogene. The CDR3 totals 12 residues. CDR3 amino acids: CARDVLVYGYTF. For the CDR3, the DNA is TGTGCCAGAGACGTCCTCGTCTATGGCTACACCTTC.

The rearrangement joins TRBV11-1 to TRBJ2-5; D might be TRBD2 (6 bases). V lost 6 bases and J lost 2, with 16 bases in between. Germline assignment: CDR1 SGHAT and CDR2 FQDESV (reference sequence). This CDR3 is built from 15 residues. The CDR3, as DNA: TGTGCCAGCAGTCCCGGGGGAGGAGGGCAAGAGACCCAGTACTTC. Its protein is CASSPGGGGQETQYF.

The chain carries TRBV4-3 and TRBJ1-2; TRBD1 might be the D (6 bases). The CDR3 has 16 amino acids. V shed 0 bases and J shed 4 bases, with 15 bases lying between them. Germline CDR1 LGHNA, CDR2 YSLEER. CDR3 bases: TGCGCCAGCAGCCAAGAAGCCCTGGGGGCGTCCTATGGCTACACCTTC. The encoded protein is CASSQEALGASYGYTF.

V is TRBV29-1 and J is TRBJ2-1; 9 nucleotides align to TRBD2. The CDR3 covers 14 residues. Germline V gives CDR1 SQVTM, CDR2 ANQGSEA. J lost 8 bases, V lost 4 bases, and 9 bases had no gene match. The CDR3 coding sequence is TGCAGCGTTGGGGGCGGGAGGGCCTTGCATGAGCAGTTCTTC. Amino acid sequence: CSVGGGRALHEQFF.

The chain employs TRBV12-5 and TRBJ2-2, with 10 bases identical to TRBD2. The CDR3 contains 18 residues. CDR1 and CDR2 from the germline V gene are LGHNT and FRNRAP. The V and J ends lost 5 bases and 3 bases, in that order; junction bases with no gene match: 12. The CDR3 is CASGPSPTSGKHTGELFF. CDR3 nucleotides: TGTGCTAGTGGTCCCTCACCCACTAGCGGGAAGCACACCGGGGAGCTGTTTTTT.

The chain is built from TRBV7-6 and TRBJ2-1; TRBD2 matches at 9 bases. The CDR3 is 16 amino acids. Trimming at V came to 1 base and at J to 3 bases, leaving 4 bases not matched to a gene. Germline V gene sequence: CDR1 SGHVS, CDR2 FNYEAQ. Here the CDR3 DNA reads TGTGCCAGCAGCTTAGAGGTTAGCGGGAGCTACAATGAGCAGTTCTTC. Its protein is CASSLEVSGSYNEQFF.

To note about this clone: Within the sample, other DNA sequences also encode this same CDR3. V gene TRBV11-2 combines with J gene TRBJ2-5; D may be TRBD2 (6 bases). Germline CDR1 SGHAT, CDR2 FQNNGV. Trimming pared 1 base from V and 2 bases from J, leaving 8 bases between. This CDR3 region has 14 residues. CDR3 in DNA: TGTGCCAGCAGCTTAGCGGCGGGGCAAGAGACCCAGTACTTC. Protein product: CASSLAAGQETQYF. The complete variable domain, with remaining parts taken from reference TRBV11-2 and TRBJ2-5, reads EAGVAQSPRYKIIEKRQSVAFWCNPISGHATLYWYQQILGQGPKLLIQFQNNGVVDDSQLPKDRFSAERLKGVDSTLKIQPAKLEDSAVYLCASSLAAGQETQYFGPGTRLLVL.

The V call is TRBV19, the J call TRBJ2-1; TRBD2 is a possible D gene (6 bases). Looked up from germline, CDR1 is LNHDA and CDR2 is SQIVND (reference sequence). V was pared by 4 bases and J by 4 bases, with 32 bases between. The CDR3 length is 21 residues. In DNA, the CDR3 is TGTGCCAGTAGTAAAGACCCCGGATGGTTCGGGAGCGCTTACCGGTACAATGAGCAGTTCTTC. Protein sequence: CASSKDPGWFGSAYRYNEQFF.

The rearrangement joins TRBV10-1 to TRBJ2-1, with D unclear. Between the trimmed V and J ends, which lost 2 bases and 6 bases, there was a span of 5 bases. The V gene's germline CDR1 is WNHNN and CDR2 SYGVQD (reference sequence). CDR3 length: 12 amino acids. CDR3: CASSEGSNEQFF. In DNA form, the CDR3 reads TGCGCCAGCAGTGAGGGCAGCAATGAGCAGTTCTTC.

This clone came up once. J is TRBJ1-1 and V is TRBV28; D is perhaps TRBD1 (6 bases). This CDR3 comprises 13 residues. The germline gives CDR1 MDHEN, CDR2 SYDVKM. V was pared by 6 bases and J by 4 bases, with 12 bases between. CDR3 amino acids: CASSPTGLTEAFF. The CDR3 DNA sequence: TGTGCCAGCAGCCCGACAGGCCTCACTGAAGCTTTCTTT.

The V gene is TRBV7-9, the J gene TRBJ2-7; 7 nucleotides match TRBD2. With V trimmed by 0 bases and J by 4 bases, 9 bases remained unmatched. The germline V gene has CDR1 SEHNR and CDR2 FQNEAQ (reference sequence). This CDR3 is 16 amino acids long. The CDR3 protein is CASSLARGISPYEQYF. DNA of the CDR3: TGTGCCAGCAGCTTAGCGCGGGGGATTAGTCCATACGAGCAGTACTTC.

The chain links TRBV6-4 to TRBJ2-7; 7 bases are a match to TRBD2. Germline values: CDR1 MRHNA, CDR2 SNTAGT. The CDR3 is 16 amino acids. The trim removed 3 bases at V and 5 bases at J, leaving 13 bases unmatched. The DNA for the CDR3 is TGTGCCAGCAGTGAAGAAACTCCGGGGGGAGGGGACGAGCAGTACTTC. Translating gives CASSEETPGGGDEQYF.